This T cell receptor beta chain was captured in a study of T cells after yellow fever vaccination. Study-wide points: The study re-detected most primary-vaccination clones after the booster (approximately 97% CD4, roughly 91% CD8).

The 5'RACE template-switching step produced TCR cDNA and added a universal primer site and UMIs. TCRdb used MiXCR to reprocess the 5' RACE reads, holding one entry per CDR3 protein. The data show roughly 99,000 distinct CDR3 sequences, under 7% seen once. In regard to this clonotype: The antigen is undetermined.

Per germline, CDR1 SGHAT and CDR2 FQNNGV. The V and J ends lost 1 base and 9 bases, in that order; junction bases with no gene match: 6. The CDR3 totals 14 residues. The chain is built from TRBV11-2 and TRBJ2-3; 8 nucleotides line up with TRBD1. The receptor was derived from a man between 18 and 35 years old who received the YFV17D yellow fever vaccine. The source material was CD8+ T cells sorted from PBMCs, sampled 10 days after the yellow fever booster vaccination. CDR3 DNA sequence: TGTGCCAGCAGCTTAGGCGACAGGGGAGGAACGCAGTATTTT. Translated: CASSLGDRGGTQYF.